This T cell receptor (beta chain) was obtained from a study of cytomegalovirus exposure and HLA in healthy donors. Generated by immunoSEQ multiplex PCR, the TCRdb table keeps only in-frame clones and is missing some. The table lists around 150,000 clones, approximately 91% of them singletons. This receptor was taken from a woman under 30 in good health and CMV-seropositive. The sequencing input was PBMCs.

The CDR3 nucleotides are TGCATGACAGGGGGCCAAGAGACCCAGTACTTC. Its translation: CMTGGQETQYF. V and J are TRBV29-1 and TRBJ2-5, with 9 bases matching TRBD1. The germline V gene encodes CDR1 SQVTM and CDR2 ANQGSEA. The length of the CDR3 is 11 residues.